The rows below give T cell receptor beta chains drawn from one sample of a study of metastatic and nonmetastatic thyroid tumors. TCRdb re-called clones from the PCR reads using MiXCR. The sample lists roughly 14,000 clones; approximately 3.7% were seen once. What was sequenced was tumor tissue. The receptors shown here come from a female donor with papillary thyroid cancer or a benign thyroid nodule (not recorded which). Some clones in this sample may be carry-over from other donors' samples. Each CDR3 is given with its conserved first and last residue. A D gene is named only where the DNA matches it firmly. Only some rows state a clone size, as once, few, many or a class for expanded clones.

D: .
J: TRBJ2-7
V: TRBV12-3/TRBV12-4
size: large
DNA: TGTGCCAGCAGTTCATCAGGAGTGGGGAACTACGAGCAGTACTTC
CDR3: CASSSSGVGNYEQYF

D: TRBD1
J: TRBJ1-4
V: TRBV12-3/TRBV12-4
size: .
DNA: TGTGCCAGCAGTTCGTACCGCGGACAGGGCGTTAATGAAAAACTGTTTTTT
CDR3: CASSSYRGQGVNEKLFF

D: .
J: TRBJ2-5
V: TRBV11-3
size: .
DNA: TGTGCCAGCAGCTCTCCCCCGAGAGGGGAGACCCAGTACTTC
CDR3: CASSSPPRGETQYF

D: TRBD2
J: TRBJ2-3
V: TRBV27
size: few
DNA: TGTGCCAGCAGTTTATCGGGCGGGAGTCGCACAGATACGCAGTATTTT
CDR3: CASSLSGGSRTDTQYF

D: .
J: TRBJ1-2
V: TRBV2
size: .
DNA: TGTGCCAGCAGTGGGGGTACGGACTATGGCTACACCTTC
CDR3: CASSGGTDYGYTF

D: TRBD1
J: TRBJ1-6
V: TRBV15
size: few
DNA: TGTGCCACCAGCGGACAGGCCCTAAATTCACCCCTCCACTTT
CDR3: CATSGQALNSPLHF

D: TRBD1
J: TRBJ2-7
V: TRBV5-1
size: few
DNA: TGCGCCAGCACCCTAGGGGGACAGCTGGACGAGCAGTACTTC
CDR3: CASTLGGQLDEQYF

D: .
J: TRBJ2-7
V: TRBV14
size: few
DNA: TGTGCCAGCAGCCAAGACAGATCCTACGAGCAGTACTTC
CDR3: CASSQDRSYEQYF

D: TRBD1
J: TRBJ2-7
V: TRBV6-2/TRBV6-3
size: few
DNA: TGTGCCAGCAGTTACAGCCCTGACAGGGGCTACGAGCAGTACTTC
CDR3: CASSYSPDRGYEQYF

D: .
J: TRBJ1-3
V: TRBV5-1
size: .
DNA: TGCGCCAGCAGCGGAGGGGGACCGAACACCATATATTTT
CDR3: CASSGGGPNTIYF

D: .
J: TRBJ2-1
V: TRBV10-3
size: medium-sized
DNA: TGTGCCATCAGTGAGGAGCAGACTCACCCTGAGCAGTTCTTC
CDR3: CAISEEQTHPEQFF

D: TRBD1
J: TRBJ1-6
V: TRBV30
size: .
DNA: TGTGCCTGGAGTAGGGACAGTAATTCACCCCTCCACTTT
CDR3: CAWSRDSNSPLHF

D: TRBD1
J: TRBJ2-3
V: TRBV6-9
size: .
DNA: TGTGCCAGCAGTTACCGGACAGGGGTCGCAGATACGCAGTATTTT
CDR3: CASSYRTGVADTQYF

D: .
J: TRBJ2-3
V: TRBV2
size: .
DNA: TGTGCCAGCAGTTTCGACGGATCCACAGATACGCAGTATTTT
CDR3: CASSFDGSTDTQYF

D: .
J: TRBJ2-6
V: TRBV5-4
size: .
DNA: TGTGCCAGCAGCTTGCTGGATGGGGCCAACGTCCTGACTTTC
CDR3: CASSLLDGANVLTF

D: .
J: TRBJ2-7
V: TRBV2
size: few
DNA: TGTGCCAGCAGTGGGGGTGGGGCGGCCTACGAGCAGTACTTC
CDR3: CASSGGGAAYEQYF